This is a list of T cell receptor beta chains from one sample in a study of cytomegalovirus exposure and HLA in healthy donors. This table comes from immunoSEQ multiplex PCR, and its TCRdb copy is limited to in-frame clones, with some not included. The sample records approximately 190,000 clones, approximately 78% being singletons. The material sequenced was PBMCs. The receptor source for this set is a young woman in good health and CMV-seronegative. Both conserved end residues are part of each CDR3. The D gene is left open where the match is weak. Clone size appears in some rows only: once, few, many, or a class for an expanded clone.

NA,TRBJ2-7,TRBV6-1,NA,TGTGCCAGCAGTGACGTTGACCGGGGATACGAGCAGTACTTC,CASSDVDRGYEQYF
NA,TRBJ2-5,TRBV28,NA,TGTGCCAGCAGTTCCCTAGGGGCATTGGAGACCCAGTACTTC,CASSSLGALETQYF
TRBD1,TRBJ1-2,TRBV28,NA,TGTGCCAGCAGTTCGACAGGGGGCACCTATGGCTACACCTTC,CASSSTGGTYGYTF
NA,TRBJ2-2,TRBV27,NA,TGTGCCAGCAGTTTATCTTTGTCGGGGGAGCTGTTTTTT,CASSLSLSGELFF
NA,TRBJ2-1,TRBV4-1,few,TGCGCCAGCAGCCAAGGGCGGGAGCAGTTCTTC,CASSQGREQFF
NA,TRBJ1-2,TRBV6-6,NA,TGTGCCAGCAGCGAATGGGGGGGTCCCTATGGCTACACCTTC,CASSEWGGPYGYTF
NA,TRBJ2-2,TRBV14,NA,TGTGCCAGCAGCCAAGTCCTACTCACCGGGGAGCTGTTTTTT,CASSQVLLTGELFF
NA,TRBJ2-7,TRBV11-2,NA,TGTGCCAGCAGCCAAGTCCTACGTCGCGGGTCTGAGCAGTACTTC,CASSQVLRRGSEQYF
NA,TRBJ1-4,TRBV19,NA,TGTGCCAGTAGTATACGACAGCTTAATGAAAAACTGTTTTTT,CASSIRQLNEKLFF
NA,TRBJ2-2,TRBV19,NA,TGTGCCAGTAGTCCAAGAGACACAGGGACGTGGGAGCTGTTTTTT,CASSPRDTGTWELFF
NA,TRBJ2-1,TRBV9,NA,TGTGCCAGCAGCGTAGAAGGGGACTGGAACAATGAGCAGTTCTTC,CASSVEGDWNNEQFF
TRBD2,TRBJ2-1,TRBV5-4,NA,TGTGCCAGCAGCTTGGGGACTAGCGGGGATAATGAGCAGTTCTTC,CASSLGTSGDNEQFF
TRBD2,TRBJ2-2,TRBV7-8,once,TGTGCCAGCAGCCTCCAGACTAGCGGGGGTCCAAGGGAGCTGTTTTTT,CASSLQTSGGPRELFF
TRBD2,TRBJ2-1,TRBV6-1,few,TGTGCCAGCGTCAGCCTAGCGGATAACAATGAGCAGTTCTTC,CASVSLADNNEQFF
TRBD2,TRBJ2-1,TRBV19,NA,TGTGCCAGTAGTATCCCAGAAGCGGGGACCTCAGGTGAGCAGTTCTTC,CASSIPEAGTSGEQFF
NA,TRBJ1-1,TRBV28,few,TGTGCCAGCAGAGAAGGGGGAAGGACTGAAGCTTTCTTT,CASREGGRTEAFF
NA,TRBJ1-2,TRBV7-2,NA,TGTGCCAGCAGCATAGACATCCCCTATGGCTACACCTTC,CASSIDIPYGYTF
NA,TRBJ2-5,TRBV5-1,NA,TGCGCCAGCACCATGGGGCAGTTGGGGGAGACCCAGTACTTC,CASTMGQLGETQYF
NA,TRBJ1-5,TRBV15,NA,TGTGCCACCAGCAGAGATGCCTATAGCAATCAGCCCCAGCATTTT,CATSRDAYSNQPQHF
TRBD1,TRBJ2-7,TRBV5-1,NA,TGCGCCAGCAGCTTGACAGGGGAACACGAGCAGTACTTC,CASSLTGEHEQYF
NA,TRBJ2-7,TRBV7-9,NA,TGTGCCAGCAGTCAAATTAGCGGAGTGAGCTCCTACGAGCAGTACTTC,CASSQISGVSSYEQYF
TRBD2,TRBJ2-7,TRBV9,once,TGTGCCAGCAGCGTCGGGGGGGCATCCTACTACGAGCAGTACTTC,CASSVGGASYYEQYF
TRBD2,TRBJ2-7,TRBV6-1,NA,TGTGCCATCGGGGGACTAGCGGGAGACGAGCAGTACTTC,CAIGGLAGDEQYF
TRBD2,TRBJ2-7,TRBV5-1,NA,TGCGCCAGCAGCCCCCATAAAATAGCGGGAGGGCCTGGCTACGAGCAGTACTTC,CASSPHKIAGGPGYEQYF
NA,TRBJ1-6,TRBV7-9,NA,TGTGCCAGCAGCCCGGACAGTTCGGAGACTACTAATTCACCCCTCCACTTT,CASSPDSSETTNSPLHF
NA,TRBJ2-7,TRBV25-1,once,TGTGCCAGCAGTGATGGATTAGCGGATTACGAGCAGTACTTC,CASSDGLADYEQYF
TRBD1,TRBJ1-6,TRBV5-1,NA,TGCGCCAGCAGCTTGGGGACAGGGGATAATTCACCCCTCCACTTT,CASSLGTGDNSPLHF
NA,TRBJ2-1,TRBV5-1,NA,TGCGCCAGCAGCTTGGCATCCTACAATGAGCAGTTCTTC,CASSLASYNEQFF
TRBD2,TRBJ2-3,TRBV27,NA,TGTGCCAGCAGTTTAGGACTAGCCCCCACAGATACGCAGTATTTT,CASSLGLAPTDTQYF
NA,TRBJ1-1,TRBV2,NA,TGTGCCAGCAGTCCGGTCGAAGTGAACACTGAAGCTTTCTTT,CASSPVEVNTEAFF
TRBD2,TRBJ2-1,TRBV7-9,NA,TGTGCCAGTGAGACCGGGACTAGCGGGGGGGCCGTCTGGAATGAGCAGTTCTTC,CASETGTSGGAVWNEQFF
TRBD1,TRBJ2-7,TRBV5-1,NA,TGCGCCAGCACCGGGACAGGGGACAACGAGCAGTACTTC,CASTGTGDNEQYF
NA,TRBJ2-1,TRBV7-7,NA,TGTGCCAGCAGCTTATCTGAGGACAATGAGCAGTTCTTC,CASSLSEDNEQFF
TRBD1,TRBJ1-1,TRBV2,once,TGTGCCAGCAGGCTTACAGGGGCCCCTCCGGCAGCTTTCTTT,CASRLTGAPPAAFF
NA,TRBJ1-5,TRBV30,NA,TGTGCCTGGAGTGTACCACAGGGCCTTTATAGCAATCAGCCCCAGCATTTT,CAWSVPQGLYSNQPQHF
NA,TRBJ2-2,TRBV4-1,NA,TGCGCCAGCAGCCAAGGGACTTCTGACGGGGAGCTGTTTTTT,CASSQGTSDGELFF
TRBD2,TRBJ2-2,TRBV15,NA,TGTGCCACCAGCGGGACTAGCGGGATGGGGGAGCTGTTTTTT,CATSGTSGMGELFF
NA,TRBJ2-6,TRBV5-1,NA,TGCGCCAGCAGCTTGGGACTAGAAACTGGGGCCAACGTCCTGACTTTC,CASSLGLETGANVLTF
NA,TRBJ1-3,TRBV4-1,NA,TGCGCCAGCAGCCAAGATATAGCAGTTGGAAACACCATATATTTT,CASSQDIAVGNTIYF
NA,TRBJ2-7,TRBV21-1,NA,TGTGCCAGCATCTCAGGGGGCCAGAGCTCCTACGAGCAGTACTTC,CASISGGQSSYEQYF
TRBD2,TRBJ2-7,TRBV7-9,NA,TGTGCCAGCAGCTTGAGTAGCGGGAGGGCTGGCCACGAGCAGTACTTC,CASSLSSGRAGHEQYF